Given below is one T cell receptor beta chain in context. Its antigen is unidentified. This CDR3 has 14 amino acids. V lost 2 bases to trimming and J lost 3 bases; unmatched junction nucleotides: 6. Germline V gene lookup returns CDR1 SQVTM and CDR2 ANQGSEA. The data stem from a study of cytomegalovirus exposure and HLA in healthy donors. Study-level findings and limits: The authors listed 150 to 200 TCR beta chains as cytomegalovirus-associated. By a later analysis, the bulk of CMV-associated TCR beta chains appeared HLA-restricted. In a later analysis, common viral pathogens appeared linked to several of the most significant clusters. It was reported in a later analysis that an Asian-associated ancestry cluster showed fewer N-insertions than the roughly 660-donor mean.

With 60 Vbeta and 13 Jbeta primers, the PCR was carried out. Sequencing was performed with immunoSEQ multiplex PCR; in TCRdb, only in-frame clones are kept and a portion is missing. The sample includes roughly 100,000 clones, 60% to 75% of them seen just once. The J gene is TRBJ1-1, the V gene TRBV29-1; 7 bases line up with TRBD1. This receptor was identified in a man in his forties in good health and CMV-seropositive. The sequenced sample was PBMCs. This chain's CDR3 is CSVETGAPYTEAFF. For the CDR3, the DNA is TGCAGCGTTGAAACAGGGGCTCCTTACACTGAAGCTTTCTTT.